This T cell receptor (beta chain) was captured in a study of CD8+CD57+ T cells in acquired aplastic anemia. The study profiled TCR beta VDJ and CDR3 using genomic DNA as template. TCRdb re-called the reads with MiXCR, one entry per CDR3 protein. Of just over 400,000 distinct CDR3 sequences in the sample, under 80% were seen once. This TCR came from a human donor in good health, serving as a control. Sequencing was carried out using sorted CD4+, CD8+, or CD8+CD57+ T cells (not recorded which) from PBMCs.

In nucleotides, the CDR3 is TGTGCCAGCAGCTTTTTAAGGGACAGGACTCCGGAGCAGTTCTTC. The encoded protein is CASSFLRDRTPEQFF. The rearrangement links TRBV7-2 to TRBJ2-1; TRBD1 matches at 8 bases. The CDR3 spans 15 residues. In germline, CDR1 is SGHTA, CDR2 FQGNSA. V lost 3 bases to trimming and J lost 10 bases; unmatched junction nucleotides: 11.